This record concerns one T cell receptor (beta chain) sequence. This table comes from immunoSEQ multiplex PCR, and its TCRdb copy is limited to in-frame clones, with some not included. The repertoire holds over 45,000 clones, with more than 60% as singletons. This specimen comes from a study of radiation and T cells in renal cell carcinoma. Study-level information: Nephrectomy followed 15 Gy stereotactic body radiation by 4 weeks.

Time point given: baseline pretreatment blood. Treatment indicated: 15 Gy SBRT to primary tumor, nephrectomy 4 weeks later. After SBRT, blood was collected at 2 and 4 weeks, plus baseline. The germline CDR1 and CDR2 sequences are LGHNT and FRNRAP. Unmatched junction bases numbered 4, after V lost 2 bases and J lost 7 bases. The CDR3 covers 13 residues. The gene calls are TRBV12-5 and TRBJ2-7; 8 bases map to TRBD2. The sample here was blood, taken from a patient whose treatment included radiotherapy and nephrectomy. This receptor was taken from a man in his 60s with renal cell carcinoma. The CDR3 DNA reads as TGTGCTAGTGGTTTGTCCGGGGGGGATGAGCAGTACTTC. Translated: CASGLSGGDEQYF.